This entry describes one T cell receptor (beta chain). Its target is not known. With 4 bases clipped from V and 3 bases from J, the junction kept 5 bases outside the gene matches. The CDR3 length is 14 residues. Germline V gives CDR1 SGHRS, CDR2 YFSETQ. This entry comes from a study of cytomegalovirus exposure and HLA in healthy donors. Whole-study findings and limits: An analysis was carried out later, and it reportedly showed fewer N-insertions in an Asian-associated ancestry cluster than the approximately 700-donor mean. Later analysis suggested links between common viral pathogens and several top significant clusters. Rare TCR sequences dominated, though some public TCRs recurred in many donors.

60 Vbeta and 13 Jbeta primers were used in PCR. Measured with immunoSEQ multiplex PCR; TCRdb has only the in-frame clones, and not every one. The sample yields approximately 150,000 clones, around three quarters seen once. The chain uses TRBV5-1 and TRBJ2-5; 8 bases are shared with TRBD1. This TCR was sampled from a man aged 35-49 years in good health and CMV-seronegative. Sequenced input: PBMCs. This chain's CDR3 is CASSLTTGEETQYF. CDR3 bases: TGCGCCAGCAGCCTAACGACAGGGGAAGAGACCCAGTACTTC. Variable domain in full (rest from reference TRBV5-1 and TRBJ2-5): KAGVTQTPRYLIKTRGQQVTLSCSPISGHRSVSWYQQTPGQGLQFLFEYFSETQRNKGNFPGRFSGRQFSNSRSEMNVSTLELGDSALYLCASSLTTGEETQYFGPGTRLLVL.